This TCR beta chain derives from a study of spatial heterogeneity in lung cancer. Study-level findings and limits: Expanded intratumoral alpha and beta TCR counts tracked tumor mutation counts. Ubiquitous expanded TCR counts tracked ubiquitous nonsynonymous mutations, and regional counts tracked regional ones.

From the 5' RACE reads, TCRdb called clonotypes with MiXCR, one entry per CDR3 protein. The sample gives about 16,000 distinct CDR3 sequences, approximately 6.3% of which show up once; around 20% is in the top ten. The V end was cut by 0 bases, the J end by 3 bases, with 8 bases between. CDR3 length equals 13 residues. Germline V CDR1 and CDR2: GTSNPN, SVGIG (reference sequence). Indicated time point: sample taken at primary tumor resection. There were 75 or so donors, all of them untreated patients with early-stage non-small cell lung cancer. Tumor, nontumor lung or frozen PBMC supplied whole RNA, sequenced without sorting. In its sample, this clonotype was seen many times. As yet, its antigen is unknown.

This clonotype was sampled from a female donor with early-stage non-small cell lung cancer. The material was lung tumor tissue, obtained at surgery. V gene TRBV30 combines with J gene TRBJ1-2; D uncertain. CDR3 residues: CAWSVEWDYGYTF. The CDR3 DNA follows: TGTGCCTGGAGTGTTGAGTGGGACTATGGCTACACCTTC.